What follows describes a single T cell receptor (beta chain). Its antigen remains unknown. Some clones are missing from TCRdb's copy, which holds only in-frame ones; the method was immunoSEQ multiplex PCR. Here the sample spans 50,000 to 75,000 clones, over 75% being singletons. The data were taken from a study of PD-1 blockade in classical Hodgkin lymphoma. All patients relapsed after autologous stem cell transplantation, and brentuximab vedotin exposure varied. Germline lookup yields CDR1 SNHLY and CDR2 FYNNEI. The CDR3 consists of 14 residues. J lost 4 bases, V lost 8 bases, and 6 bases had no gene match. Study-level points and caveats: Patients who began taking nivolumab under 1 year after ASCT were left out. Complete responders' diversity at baseline resembled that of newly diagnosed patients. Prior therapy or disease activity may underlie the repertoire differences, whose causes remain undefined.

The V gene is TRBV2, the J gene TRBJ2-3; 10 bases map to TRBD1. The sequence came from a human donor with classical Hodgkin lymphoma. The specimen comprised peripheral blood mononuclear cells (PBMCs), sampled at baseline. CDR3 nucleotide sequence: TGTGCCAGCCGCTCTGGACAGGGGGCAGATACGCAGTATTTT. Translating gives CASRSGQGADTQYF.